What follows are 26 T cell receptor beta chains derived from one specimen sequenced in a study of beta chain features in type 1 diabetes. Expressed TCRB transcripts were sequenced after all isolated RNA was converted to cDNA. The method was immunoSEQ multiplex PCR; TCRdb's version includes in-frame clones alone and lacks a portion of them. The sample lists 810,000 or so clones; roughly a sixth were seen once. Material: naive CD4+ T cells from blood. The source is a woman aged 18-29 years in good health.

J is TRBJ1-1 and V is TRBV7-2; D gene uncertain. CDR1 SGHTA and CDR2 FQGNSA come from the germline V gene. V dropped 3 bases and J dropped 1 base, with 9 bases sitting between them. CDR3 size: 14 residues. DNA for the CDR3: TGTGCCAGCAGCTTCGAGATGAGGAACACTGAAGCTTTCTTT. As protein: CASSFEMRNTEAFF.

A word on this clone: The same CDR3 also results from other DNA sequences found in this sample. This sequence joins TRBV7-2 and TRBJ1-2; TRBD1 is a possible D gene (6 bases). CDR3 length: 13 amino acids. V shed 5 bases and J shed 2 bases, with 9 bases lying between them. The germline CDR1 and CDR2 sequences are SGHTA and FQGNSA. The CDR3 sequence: CASSPDSNYGYTF. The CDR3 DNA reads TGTGCCAGCAGCCCGGACAGCAACTATGGCTACACCTTC.

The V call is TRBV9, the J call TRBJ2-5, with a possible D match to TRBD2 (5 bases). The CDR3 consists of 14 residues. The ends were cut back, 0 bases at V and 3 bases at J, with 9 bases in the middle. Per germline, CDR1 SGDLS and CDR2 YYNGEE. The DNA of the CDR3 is TGTGCCAGCAGCGTAGCTTCGGGGAAAGAGACCCAGTACTTC. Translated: CASSVASGKETQYF. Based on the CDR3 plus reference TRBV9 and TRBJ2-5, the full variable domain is DSGVTQTPKHLITATGQRVTLRCSPRSGDLSVYWYQQSLDQGLQFLIQYYNGEERAKGNILERFSAQQFPDLHSELNLSSLELGDSALYFCASSVASGKETQYFGPGTRLLVL.

The CDR3 region has the DNA TGTGCCATCAGTGAGGGACAGTCCACAGATACGCAGTATTTT. It translates to CAISEGQSTDTQYF. The V and J genes are TRBV10-3 and TRBJ2-3; weak D call: TRBD1 (6 bases). The CDR3 is 14 amino acids. The V gene lost 2 bases and the J gene lost 2 bases, with 8 bases spanning the gap. Germline lookup yields CDR1 ENHRY and CDR2 SYGVKD.

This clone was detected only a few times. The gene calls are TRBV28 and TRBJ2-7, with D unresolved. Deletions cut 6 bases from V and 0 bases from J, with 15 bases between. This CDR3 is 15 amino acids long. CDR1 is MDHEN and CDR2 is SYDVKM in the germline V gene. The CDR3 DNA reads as TGTGCCAGCAGCCGTACGGTGGTGAGCTCCTACGAGCAGTACTTC. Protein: CASSRTVVSSYEQYF.

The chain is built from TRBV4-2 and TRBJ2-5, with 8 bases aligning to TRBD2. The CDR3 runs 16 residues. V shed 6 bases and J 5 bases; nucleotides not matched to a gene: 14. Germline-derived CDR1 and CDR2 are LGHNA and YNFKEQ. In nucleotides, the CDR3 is TGTGCCAGCAGAAAAGACGGGACTAGGGTGACGGAGACCCAGTACTTC. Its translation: CASRKDGTRVTETQYF.

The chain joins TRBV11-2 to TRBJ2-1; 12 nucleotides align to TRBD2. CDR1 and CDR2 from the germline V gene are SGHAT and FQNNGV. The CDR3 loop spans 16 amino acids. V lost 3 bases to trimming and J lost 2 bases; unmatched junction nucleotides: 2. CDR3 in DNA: TGTGCCAGCAGCTTGCTAGCGGGAGGGCCCTACAATGAGCAGTTCTTC. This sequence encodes CASSLLAGGPYNEQFF. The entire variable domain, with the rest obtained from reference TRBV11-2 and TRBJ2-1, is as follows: EAGVAQSPRYKIIEKRQSVAFWCNPISGHATLYWYQQILGQGPKLLIQFQNNGVVDDSQLPKDRFSAERLKGVDSTLKIQPAKLEDSAVYLCASSLLAGGPYNEQFFGPGTRLTVL.

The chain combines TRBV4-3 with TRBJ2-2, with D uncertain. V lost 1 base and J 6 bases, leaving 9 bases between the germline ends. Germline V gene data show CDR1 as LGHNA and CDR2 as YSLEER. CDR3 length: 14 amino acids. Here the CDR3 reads CASSQGRYPGELFF. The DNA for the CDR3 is TGCGCCAGCAGCCAAGGTCGATATCCCGGGGAGCTGTTTTTT.

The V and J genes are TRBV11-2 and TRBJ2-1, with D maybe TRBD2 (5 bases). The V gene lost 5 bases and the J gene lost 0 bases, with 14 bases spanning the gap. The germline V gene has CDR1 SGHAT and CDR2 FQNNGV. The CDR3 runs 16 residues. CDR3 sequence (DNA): TGTGCCAGCAGCCCTACCTTAGCGATCTCCTACAATGAGCAGTTCTTC. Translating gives CASSPTLAISYNEQFF.

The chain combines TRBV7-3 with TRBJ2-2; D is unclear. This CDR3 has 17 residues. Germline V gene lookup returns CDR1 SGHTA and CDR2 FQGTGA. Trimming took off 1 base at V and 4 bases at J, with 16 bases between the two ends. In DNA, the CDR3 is TGTGCCAGCAGCTTAAAGTCACTCACCACCGGCACCGGGGAGCTGTTTTTT. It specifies CASSLKSLTTGTGELFF.

CDR3 residues: CASSRDRNQETQYF. Written as DNA, the CDR3 is TGTGCCAGCAGCCGAGACAGGAACCAAGAGACCCAGTACTTC. V and J are TRBV7-8 and TRBJ2-5; TRBD1 might be the D (6 bases). With 5 bases removed from V and 0 bases from J, the gap between germline ends came to 10 bases. This CDR3 has 14 amino acids. Germline V gene data show CDR1 as SGHVS and CDR2 as FQNEAQ.

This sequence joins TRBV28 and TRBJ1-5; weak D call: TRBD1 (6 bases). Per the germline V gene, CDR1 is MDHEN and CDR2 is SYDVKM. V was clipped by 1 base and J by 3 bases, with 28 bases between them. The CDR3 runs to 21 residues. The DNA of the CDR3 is TGTGCCAGCAGTTTATCCCCCGGAAGATCAACCATCCGGGGGCTCAATCAGCCCCAGCATTTT. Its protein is CASSLSPGRSTIRGLNQPQHF.

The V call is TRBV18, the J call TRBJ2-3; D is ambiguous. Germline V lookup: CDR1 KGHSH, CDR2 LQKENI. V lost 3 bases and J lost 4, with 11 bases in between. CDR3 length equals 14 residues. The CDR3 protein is CASSPVDTADTQYF. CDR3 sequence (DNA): TGTGCCAGCTCACCCGTCGACACGGCAGATACGCAGTATTTT.

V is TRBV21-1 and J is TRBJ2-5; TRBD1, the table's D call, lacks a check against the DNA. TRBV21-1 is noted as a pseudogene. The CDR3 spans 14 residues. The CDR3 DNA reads TGTGCCAGCAGCAATCGAACAGGGGCCAAGACCCAGTACTTC. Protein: CASSNRTGAKTQYF.

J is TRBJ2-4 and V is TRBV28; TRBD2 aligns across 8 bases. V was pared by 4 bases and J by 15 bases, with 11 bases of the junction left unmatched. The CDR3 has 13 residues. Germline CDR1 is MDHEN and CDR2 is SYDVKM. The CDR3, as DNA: TGTGCCAGCAGTTACCCGGGACTAGATAAATGGTACTTC. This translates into CASSYPGLDKWYF.

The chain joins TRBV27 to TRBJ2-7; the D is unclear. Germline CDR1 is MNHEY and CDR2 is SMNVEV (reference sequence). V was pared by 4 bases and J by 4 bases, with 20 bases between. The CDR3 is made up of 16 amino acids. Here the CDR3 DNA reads TGTGCCAGCAGTTGGCCCCAAGGCCAGGTTCTATACGAGCAGTACTTC. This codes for CASSWPQGQVLYEQYF.

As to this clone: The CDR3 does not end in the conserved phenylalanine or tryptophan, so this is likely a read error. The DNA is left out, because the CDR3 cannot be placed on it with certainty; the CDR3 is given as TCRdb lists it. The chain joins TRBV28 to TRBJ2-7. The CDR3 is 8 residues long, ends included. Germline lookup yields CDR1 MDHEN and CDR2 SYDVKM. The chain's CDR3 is CASSSEYL.

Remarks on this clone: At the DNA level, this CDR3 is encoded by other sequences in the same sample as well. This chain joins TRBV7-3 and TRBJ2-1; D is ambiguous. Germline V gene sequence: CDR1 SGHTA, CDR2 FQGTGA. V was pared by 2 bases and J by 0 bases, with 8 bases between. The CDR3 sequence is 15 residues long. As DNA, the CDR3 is TGTGCCAGCAGCTTAGGGGATAGCTCCTACAATGAGCAGTTCTTC. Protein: CASSLGDSSYNEQFF.

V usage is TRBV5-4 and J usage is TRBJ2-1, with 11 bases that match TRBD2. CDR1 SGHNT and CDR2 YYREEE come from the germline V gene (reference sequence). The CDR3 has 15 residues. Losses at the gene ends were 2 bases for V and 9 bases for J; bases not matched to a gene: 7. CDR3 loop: CASSLRLAGISEQFF. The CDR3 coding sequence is TGTGCCAGCAGCTTAAGACTAGCGGGAATAAGTGAGCAGTTCTTC.

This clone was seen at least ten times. DNA for the CDR3: TGTGCCATCAGGACTAGCGGAGAGTACAATGAGCAGTTCTTC. Protein: CAIRTSGEYNEQFF. V is TRBV10-3 and J is TRBJ2-1, with 9 bases fitting TRBD2. The CDR3 runs 14 residues. Germline V gene sequence: CDR1 ENHRY, CDR2 SYGVKD. V lost 6 bases and J lost 4; bases outside the gene matches: 4.

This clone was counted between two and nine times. The CDR3 DNA is TGTGCCATCAGTGAACTCACTGGCGGGGAGCTGTTTTTT. Its translation is CAISELTGGELFF. The genes are TRBV10-3 and TRBJ2-2; D not certain. CDR1 is ENHRY, CDR2 SYGVKD, per germline. With 3 bases removed from V and 7 bases from J, the gap between germline ends came to 9 bases. The CDR3 runs 13 residues.

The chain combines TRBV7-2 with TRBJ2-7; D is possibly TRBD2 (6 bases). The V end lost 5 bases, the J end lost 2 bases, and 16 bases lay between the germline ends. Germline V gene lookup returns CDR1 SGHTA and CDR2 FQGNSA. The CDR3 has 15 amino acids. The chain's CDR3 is CASSHLRTMTYEQYF. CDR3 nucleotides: TGTGCCAGCAGCCACCTGCGGACTATGACCTACGAGCAGTACTTC.

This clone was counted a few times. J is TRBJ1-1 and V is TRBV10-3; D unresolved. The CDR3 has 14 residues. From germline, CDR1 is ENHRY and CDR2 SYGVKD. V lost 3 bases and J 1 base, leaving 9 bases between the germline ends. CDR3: CAISDYKGNTEAFF. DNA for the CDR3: TGTGCCATCAGTGATTATAAGGGGAACACTGAAGCTTTCTTT.

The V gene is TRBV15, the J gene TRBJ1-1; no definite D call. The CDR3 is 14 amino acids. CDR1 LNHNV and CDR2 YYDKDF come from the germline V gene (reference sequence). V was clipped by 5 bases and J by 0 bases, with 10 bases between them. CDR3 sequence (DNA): TGTGCCACCAGCTTGGGAGGGATGAACACTGAAGCTTTCTTT. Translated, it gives CATSLGGMNTEAFF. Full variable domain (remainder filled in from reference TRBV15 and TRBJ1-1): DAMVIQNPRYQVTQFGKPVTLSCSQTLNHNVMYWYQQKSSQAPKLLFHYYDKDFNNEADTPDNFQSRRPNTSFCFLDIRSPGLGDTAMYLCATSLGGMNTEAFFGQGTRLTVV.

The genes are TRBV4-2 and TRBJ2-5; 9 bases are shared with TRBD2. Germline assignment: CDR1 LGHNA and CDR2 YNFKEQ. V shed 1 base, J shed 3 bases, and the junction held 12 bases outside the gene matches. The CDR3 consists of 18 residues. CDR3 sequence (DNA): TGTGCCAGCAGCCAAGGTGGTGCTAGCGGGACCGCTAAAGAGACCCAGTACTTC. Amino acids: CASSQGGASGTAKETQYF.

The CDR3, as DNA: TGTGCCAGCTCACCACCTCTCGCCGGGGGGGGGCCAGATACGCAGTATTTT. Amino acids: CASSPPLAGGGPDTQYF. The chain has TRBV18 and TRBJ2-3; 8 bases fit TRBD2. Germline values: CDR1 KGHSH, CDR2 LQKENI. The CDR3 runs to 17 residues. After removal of 0 bases from V and 4 bases from J, the junction contained 9 bases not matched to a gene.